This T cell receptor (beta chain) was captured in a study of blood T cell repertoires in COVID-19. Across the study: The cDNA or gDNA used as material had been derived from T cells, B-cell-depleted T cells, or PBMCs.

Using immunoSEQ multiplex PCR, the repertoire was profiled, and TCRdb retains in-frame clones only, with some absent. The sample comprises 65,000 to 90,000 clones, almost 85% of which are singletons, and about 9.4% rests with the top ten. What was sequenced was peripheral blood. The receptor comes from a man in his sixties with acute or convalescent COVID-19.

Here the CDR3 reads CASSLNRAGEAFF. The CDR3 DNA follows: TGTGCCAGCAGCTTGAACAGGGCGGGTGAAGCTTTCTTT. V usage is TRBV13 and J usage is TRBJ1-1; TRBD1 might be the D (6 bases). Germline values: CDR1 PRHDT, CDR2 FYEKMQ (reference sequence). The CDR3 runs to 13 residues. Trimming cost V 3 bases and J 7 bases, with 12 bases left between them.